This T cell receptor (beta chain) was captured in a study of cytomegalovirus exposure and HLA in healthy donors. As for the study in general: There were some 81 million unique TCRs (from HLA-typed donors) in an early data release. Study results and caveats: V- and J-gene trimming of TCR beta was linked (in a later analysis) to a missense DCLRE1C variant.

60 Vbeta and 13 Jbeta primers were used in PCR. The protocol was immunoSEQ multiplex PCR, while the TCRdb copy is restricted to in-frame clones and leaves out a portion. The sample includes more than 85,000 clones, roughly 73% seen only once; the top ten take approximately 8.6%. Details on this clone: The antigen is not known.

The V segment lost 4 bases and the J segment 4 bases; nucleotides outside the gene matches: 4. Germline assignment: CDR1 SEHNR and CDR2 FQNEAQ (reference sequence). This CDR3 is 14 amino acids long. This clonotype was obtained from a woman aged 40-49 years in good health and CMV-seropositive. This sequence joins TRBV7-9 and TRBJ1-5; 7 bases align to TRBD1. The sample was PBMCs. The CDR3 region is CASSSTGWNQPQHF. CDR3 in DNA: TGTGCCAGCAGCTCGACAGGGTGGAATCAGCCCCAGCATTTT.